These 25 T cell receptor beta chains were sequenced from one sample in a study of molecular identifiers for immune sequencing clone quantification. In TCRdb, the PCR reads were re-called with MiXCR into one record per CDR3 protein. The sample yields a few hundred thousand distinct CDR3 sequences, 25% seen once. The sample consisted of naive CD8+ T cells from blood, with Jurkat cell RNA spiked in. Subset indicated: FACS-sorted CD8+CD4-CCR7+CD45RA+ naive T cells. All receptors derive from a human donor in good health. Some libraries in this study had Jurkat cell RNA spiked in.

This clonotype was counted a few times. CDR3 in amino acids: CASSQDRTGGGGNTIYF. CDR3 DNA sequence: TGCGCCAGCAGCCAAGATCGGACAGGGGGCGGTGGAAACACCATATATTTT. This chain links TRBV4-3 with TRBJ1-3; 11 positions match TRBD1. The junction had 4 bases not matched to a gene; V was cut back by 0 bases and J by 3 bases. Germline V gene lookup returns CDR1 LGHNA and CDR2 YSLEER. The CDR3 covers 17 residues.

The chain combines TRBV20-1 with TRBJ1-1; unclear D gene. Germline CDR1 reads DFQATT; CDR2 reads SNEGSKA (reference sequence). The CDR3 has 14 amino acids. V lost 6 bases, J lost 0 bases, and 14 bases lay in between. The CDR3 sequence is CSAGQWEVNTEAFF. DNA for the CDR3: TGCAGTGCCGGGCAGTGGGAAGTGAACACTGAAGCTTTCTTT.

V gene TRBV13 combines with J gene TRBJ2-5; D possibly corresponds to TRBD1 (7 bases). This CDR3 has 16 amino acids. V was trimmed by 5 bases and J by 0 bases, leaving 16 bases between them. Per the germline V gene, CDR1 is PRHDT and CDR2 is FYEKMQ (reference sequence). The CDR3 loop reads CASSRGGTEYQETQYF. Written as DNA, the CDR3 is TGTGCCAGCAGCAGAGGGGGGACAGAGTACCAAGAGACCCAGTACTTC.

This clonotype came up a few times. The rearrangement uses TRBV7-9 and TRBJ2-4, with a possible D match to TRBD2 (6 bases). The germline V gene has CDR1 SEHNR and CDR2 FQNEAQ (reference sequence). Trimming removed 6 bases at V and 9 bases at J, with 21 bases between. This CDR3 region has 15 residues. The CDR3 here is CASSSTGTEGGIQYF. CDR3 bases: TGTGCCAGCAGTTCTACCGGGACTGAGGGAGGCATTCAGTACTTC.

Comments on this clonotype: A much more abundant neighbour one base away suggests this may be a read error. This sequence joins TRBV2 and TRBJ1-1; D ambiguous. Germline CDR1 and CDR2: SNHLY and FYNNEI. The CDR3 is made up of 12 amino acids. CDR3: CASNRQNTEASF. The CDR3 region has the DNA TGTGCCAGTAATCGCCAGAACACTGAAGCTTCCTTT.

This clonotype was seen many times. CDR3 amino acids: CSVGVAGPTEAFF. In nucleotides, the CDR3 is TGCAGCGTTGGAGTCGCAGGGCCCACTGAAGCTTTCTTT. The gene calls are TRBV29-1 and TRBJ1-1, with D perhaps matching TRBD1 (5 bases). Germline CDR1 reads SQVTM; CDR2 reads ANQGSEA. Trimming took 4 bases from V and 4 from J, leaving 13 bases between them. The CDR3 extends over 13 amino acids.

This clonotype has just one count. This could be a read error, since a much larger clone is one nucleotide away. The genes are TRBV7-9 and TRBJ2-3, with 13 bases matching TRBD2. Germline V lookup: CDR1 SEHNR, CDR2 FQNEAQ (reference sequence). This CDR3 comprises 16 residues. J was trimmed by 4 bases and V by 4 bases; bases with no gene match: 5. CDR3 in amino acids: CASSWRLAGGADTQYF. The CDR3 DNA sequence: TGTGCCAGCAGCTGGAGACTAGCGGGGGGCGCAGATACGCAGTATTTT.

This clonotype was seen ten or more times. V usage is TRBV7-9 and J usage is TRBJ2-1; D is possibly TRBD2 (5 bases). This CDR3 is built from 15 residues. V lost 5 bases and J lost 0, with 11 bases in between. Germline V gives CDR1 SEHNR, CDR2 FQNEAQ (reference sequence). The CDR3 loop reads CASSLGLSSYNEQFF. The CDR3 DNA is TGTGCCAGCAGCCTCGGACTGAGCTCCTACAATGAGCAGTTCTTC.

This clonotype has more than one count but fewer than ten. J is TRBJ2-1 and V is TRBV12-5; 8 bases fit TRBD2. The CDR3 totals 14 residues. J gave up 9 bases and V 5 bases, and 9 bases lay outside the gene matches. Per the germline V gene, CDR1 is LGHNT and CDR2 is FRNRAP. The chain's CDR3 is CASGGAGVWGEQFF. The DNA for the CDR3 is TGTGCTAGTGGTGGAGCGGGAGTCTGGGGTGAGCAGTTCTTC.

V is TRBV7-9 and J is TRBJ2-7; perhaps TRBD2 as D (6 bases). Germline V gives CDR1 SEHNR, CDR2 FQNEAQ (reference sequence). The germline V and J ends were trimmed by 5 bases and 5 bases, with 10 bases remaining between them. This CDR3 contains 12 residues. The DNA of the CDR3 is TGTGCCAGCAGCCGGGAGTCGAACGAGCAGTACTTC. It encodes CASSRESNEQYF.

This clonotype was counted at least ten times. This CDR3 is CASSSGGFSEQYF. As DNA, the CDR3 is TGTGCCAGCAGTTCAGGGGGTTTCAGCGAGCAGTACTTC. The genes are TRBV6-2 or TRBV6-3 and TRBJ2-7; 7 nucleotides align to TRBD1. V shed 4 bases and J 6 bases; nucleotides not matched to a gene: 6. The CDR3 is made up of 13 amino acids. Looked up from germline, CDR1 is MNHEY and CDR2 is SVGEGT.

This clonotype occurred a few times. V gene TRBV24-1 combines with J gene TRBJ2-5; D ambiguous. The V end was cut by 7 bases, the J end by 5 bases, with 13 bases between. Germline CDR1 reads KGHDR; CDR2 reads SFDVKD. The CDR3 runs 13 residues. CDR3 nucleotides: TGTGCCACCAGCGGCAGTGAGTCGGAGACCCAGTACTTC. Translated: CATSGSESETQYF.

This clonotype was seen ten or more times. CDR3 sequence (DNA): TGTGCCAGCAGTGGGGGACATAACACAGATACGCAGTATTTT. Translating it yields CASSGGHNTDTQYF. The V call is TRBV2, the J call TRBJ2-3; weak D call: TRBD1 (6 bases). CDR1 SNHLY and CDR2 FYNNEI come from the germline V gene. This CDR3 is 14 amino acids long. The germline V and J ends were trimmed by 4 bases and 2 bases, with 10 bases remaining between them. The complete variable domain, with remaining parts taken from reference TRBV2 and TRBJ2-3, reads EPEVTQTPSHQVTQMGQEVILRCVPISNHLYFYWYRQILGQKVEFLVSFYNNEISEKSEIFDDQFSVERPDGSNFTLKIRSTKLEDSAMYFCASSGGHNTDTQYFGPGTRLTVL.

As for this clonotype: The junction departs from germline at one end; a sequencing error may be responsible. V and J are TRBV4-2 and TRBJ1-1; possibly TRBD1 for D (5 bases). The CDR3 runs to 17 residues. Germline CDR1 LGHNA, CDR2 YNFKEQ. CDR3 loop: CASSQEGEGRLGTKAFF. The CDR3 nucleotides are TGTGCCAGCAGCCAAGAAGGGGAGGGGAGGTTAGGCACTAAAGCTTTCTTT.

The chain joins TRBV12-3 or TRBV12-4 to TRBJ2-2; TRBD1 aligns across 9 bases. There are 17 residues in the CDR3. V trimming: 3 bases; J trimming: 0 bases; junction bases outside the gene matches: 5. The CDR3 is CASSFPGQGTNTGELFF. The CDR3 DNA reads TGTGCCAGCAGTTTTCCGGGACAGGGCACGAACACCGGGGAGCTGTTTTTT.

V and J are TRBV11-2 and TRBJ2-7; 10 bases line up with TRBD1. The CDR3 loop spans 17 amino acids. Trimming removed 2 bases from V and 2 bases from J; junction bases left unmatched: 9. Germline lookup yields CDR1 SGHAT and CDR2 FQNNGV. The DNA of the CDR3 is TGTGCCAGCAGCTTAACCCCCGGGACAGGGGCCGCCTACGAGCAGTACTTC. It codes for CASSLTPGTGAAYEQYF. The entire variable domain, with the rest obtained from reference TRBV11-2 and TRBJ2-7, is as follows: EAGVAQSPRYKIIEKRQSVAFWCNPISGHATLYWYQQILGQGPKLLIQFQNNGVVDDSQLPKDRFSAERLKGVDSTLKIQPAKLEDSAVYLCASSLTPGTGAAYEQYFGPGTRLTVT.

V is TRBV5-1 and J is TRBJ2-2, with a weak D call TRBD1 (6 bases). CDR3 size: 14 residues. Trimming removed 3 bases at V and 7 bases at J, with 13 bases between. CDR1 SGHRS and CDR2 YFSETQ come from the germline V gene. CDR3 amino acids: CASSSTGHDGELFF. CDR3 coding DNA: TGCGCCAGCAGCTCCACAGGGCATGACGGGGAGCTGTTTTTT.

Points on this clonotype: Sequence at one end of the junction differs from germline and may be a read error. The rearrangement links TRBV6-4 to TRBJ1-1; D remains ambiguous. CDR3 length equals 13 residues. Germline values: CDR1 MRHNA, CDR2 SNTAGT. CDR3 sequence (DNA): TGTGCCAGCAGTGCACATGCGAACTCTGAAGCTTTCTTT. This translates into CASSAHANSEAFF.

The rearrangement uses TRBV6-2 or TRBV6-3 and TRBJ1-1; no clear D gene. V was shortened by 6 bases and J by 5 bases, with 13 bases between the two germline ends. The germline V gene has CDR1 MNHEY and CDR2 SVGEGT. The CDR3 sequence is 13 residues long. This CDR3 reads CASSYTGSTEAFF. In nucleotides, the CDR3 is TGTGCCAGCAGCTACACGGGATCGACTGAAGCTTTCTTT.

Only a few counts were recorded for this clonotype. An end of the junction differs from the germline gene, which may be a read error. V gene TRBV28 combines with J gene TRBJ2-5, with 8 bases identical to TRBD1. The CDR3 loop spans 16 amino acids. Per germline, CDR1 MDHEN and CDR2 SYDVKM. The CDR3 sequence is CASGLLLGTGEETQYF. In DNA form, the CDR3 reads TGTGCCAGCGGTTTATTATTAGGGACAGGTGAAGAGACCCAGTACTTC. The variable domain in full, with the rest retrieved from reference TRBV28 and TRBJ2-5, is DVKVTQSSRYLVKRTGEKVFLECVQDMDHENMFWYRQDPGLGLRLIYFSYDVKMKEKGDIPEGYSVSREKKERFSLILESASTNQTSMYLCASGLLLGTGEETQYFGPGTRLLVL.

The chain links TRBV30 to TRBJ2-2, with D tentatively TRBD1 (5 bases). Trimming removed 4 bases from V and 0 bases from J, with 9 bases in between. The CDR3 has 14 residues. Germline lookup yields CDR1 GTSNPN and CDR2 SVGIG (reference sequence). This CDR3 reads CAWNQGPNTGELFF. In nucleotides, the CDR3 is TGTGCCTGGAACCAGGGCCCGAACACCGGGGAGCTGTTTTTT.

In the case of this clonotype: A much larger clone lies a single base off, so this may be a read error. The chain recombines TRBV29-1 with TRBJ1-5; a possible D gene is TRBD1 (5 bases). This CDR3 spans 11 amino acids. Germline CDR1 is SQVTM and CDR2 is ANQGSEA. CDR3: CTEGVDQPQHF. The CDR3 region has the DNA TGCACCGAAGGGGTGGATCAGCCCCAGCATTTT.

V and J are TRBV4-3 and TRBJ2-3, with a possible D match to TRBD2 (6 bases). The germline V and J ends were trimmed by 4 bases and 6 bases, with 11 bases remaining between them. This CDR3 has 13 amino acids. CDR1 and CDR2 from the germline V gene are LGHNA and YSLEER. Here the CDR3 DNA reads TGCGCCAGCAGCCGAGGGAGCGGGGATACGCAGTATTTT. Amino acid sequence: CASSRGSGDTQYF.

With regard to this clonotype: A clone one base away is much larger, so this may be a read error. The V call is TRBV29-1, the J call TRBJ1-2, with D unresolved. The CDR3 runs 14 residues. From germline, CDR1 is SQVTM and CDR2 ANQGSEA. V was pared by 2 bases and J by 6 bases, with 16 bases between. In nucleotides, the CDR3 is TGCAGCGTTGAACCCCACAGTACCCCTCATGGCTACACCTTC. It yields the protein CSVEPHSTPHGYTF.

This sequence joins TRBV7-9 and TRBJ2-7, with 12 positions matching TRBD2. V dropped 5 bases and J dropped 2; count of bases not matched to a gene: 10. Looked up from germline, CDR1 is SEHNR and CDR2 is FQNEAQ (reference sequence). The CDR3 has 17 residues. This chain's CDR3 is CASSGTSGGSLAYEQYF. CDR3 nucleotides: TGTGCCAGCAGCGGTACTAGCGGGGGGTCTTTAGCCTACGAGCAGTACTTC.